Each of the 22 T cell receptor beta chains below was sequenced from the same sample in a study of CD8 T cells in ankylosing spondylitis. TCRdb recomputed calls from the 5' RACE reads with MiXCR, one row per CDR3 protein. The data hold 250,000 to 300,000 distinct CDR3 sequences, with 15% to 25% observed a single time. Sequencing was carried out using blood, either unsorted or a sorted T cell fraction (not recorded which). These receptors were taken from a male donor with ankylosing spondylitis or in good health (not recorded which).

The gene calls are TRBV9 and TRBJ1-2, with D tentatively TRBD1 (5 bases). This CDR3 has 15 amino acids. Germline V gene lookup returns CDR1 SGDLS and CDR2 YYNGEE. Trimming took off 0 bases at V and 2 bases at J, with 11 bases between the two ends. The CDR3 nucleotides are TGTGCCAGCAGCGTAGGCTCAGGGTACAACTATGGCTACACCTTC. Translation: CASSVGSGYNYGYTF.

This clonotype was counted a single time. The limits of the CDR3 on the DNA are not certain, so only TCRdb's listed CDR3 is given. The chain carries TRBV30 and TRBJ2-2; the D call TRBD1 from the table was never checked on the DNA. Both ends counted, the CDR3 spans 12 residues. Germline assignment: CDR1 GTSNPN and CDR2 SVGIG (reference sequence). CDR3: CAWGQYVGELFF.

This clonotype has ten or more counts. The DNA for the CDR3 is TGCGCCAGCAGCTTGGACGTTAGACAGGCGAACACTGAAGCTTTCTTT. Translated: CASSLDVRQANTEAFF. The genes are TRBV5-1 and TRBJ1-1; the D gene is possibly TRBD1 (6 bases). This CDR3 has 16 residues. Per germline, CDR1 SGHRS and CDR2 YFSETQ. V was trimmed by 0 bases and J by 1 base, leaving 13 bases between them.

This clonotype has only a few counts. The genes are TRBV28 and TRBJ2-7; TRBD1 might be the D (6 bases). With 6 bases removed from V and 1 base from J, the gap between germline ends came to 13 bases. The CDR3 has 14 residues. Germline V CDR1 and CDR2: MDHEN, SYDVKM. The CDR3: CASRGGQISYEQYV. The CDR3 DNA sequence: TGTGCCAGCAGAGGCGGACAGATTTCCTACGAGCAGTACGTC.

In regard to this clonotype: A much larger clonotype is one base distant, so this may be a read error. The gene calls are TRBV28 and TRBJ2-3; D is uncertain. The CDR3 is 18 amino acids. Looked up from germline, CDR1 is MDHEN and CDR2 is SYDVKM. The V end was cut by 3 bases, the J end by 0 bases, with 19 bases between. CDR3 in DNA: TGTGCCAGCAGTTTTGTGTCTCTGCCTGAACTCAGCACAGATACGCAGTATTTT. This gives the protein CASSFVSLPELSTDTQYF.

The rearrangement joins TRBV12-3 or TRBV12-4 to TRBJ1-5; no reliable D call. This CDR3 is built from 16 residues. V lost 5 bases to trimming and J lost 0 bases, with 14 bases between them. DNA for the CDR3: TGTGCCAGCAGTGAACGGGCAGTTGATAGCAATCAGCCCCAGCATTTT. This encodes CASSERAVDSNQPQHF.

This clonotype was found many times. The V and J genes are TRBV15 and TRBJ2-3; 10 nucleotides align to TRBD2. The CDR3 has 19 amino acids. The trim removed 5 bases at V and 2 bases at J, leaving 16 bases unmatched. Germline assignment: CDR1 LNHNV and CDR2 YYDKDF (reference sequence). CDR3 loop: CATSWTKRGGLRYTDTQYF. The CDR3 region has the DNA TGTGCCACCAGCTGGACTAAGCGGGGGGGATTGAGATACACAGATACGCAGTATTTT.

This clonotype was observed a handful of times. This chain connects TRBV12-3 or TRBV12-4 to TRBJ2-2; D possibly corresponds to TRBD2 (6 bases). V lost 4 bases and J 7 bases, leaving 13 bases between the germline ends. There are 14 residues in the CDR3. CDR3 nucleotide sequence: TGTGCCAGCAGTTGGGGGGATGGTAACGGGGAGCTGTTTTTT. Protein sequence: CASSWGDGNGELFF.

This clonotype was seen more than once but under ten times. The V gene is TRBV3-1, the J gene TRBJ2-1; no clear D gene. Germline CDR1 is LGHDT and CDR2 is YNNKEL (reference sequence). The V end lost 3 bases, the J end lost 7 bases, and 10 bases lay between the germline ends. The CDR3 loop spans 13 amino acids. For the CDR3, the DNA is TGTGCCAGCAGCCACCCGGGTGGTAATGAGCAGTTCTTC. It specifies CASSHPGGNEQFF.

In regard to this clonotype: One base away lies a much larger clone, so this may be a sequencing read error. The CDR3 does not end in the conserved phenylalanine or tryptophan, so this is likely a read error. V gene TRBV5-1 combines with J gene TRBJ2-6; the match to TRBD1 covers 10 bases. The CDR3 is 17 amino acids. CDR1 is SGHRS, CDR2 YFSETQ, per germline. Trimming removed 3 bases from V and 2 bases from J; junction bases left unmatched: 5. CDR3 nucleotide sequence: TGCGCCAGCAGCTGGGACAGGGGAGGAACTGGGGCCAACGTCCTGACTTTA. The encoded protein is CASSWDRGGTGANVLTL.

The chain combines TRBV19 with TRBJ2-3; D unresolved. The germline gives CDR1 LNHDA, CDR2 SQIVND (reference sequence). CDR3 length: 11 amino acids. The V gene lost 7 bases and the J gene lost 9 bases, with 11 bases spanning the gap. In DNA form, the CDR3 reads TGTGCCAGTAACGGGCCCGGCACGCAGTATTTT. Its protein is CASNGPGTQYF.

This clonotype appeared many times. The CDR3 spells CASSLAAGGQETQYF. The CDR3 bases are TGCGCCAGCAGCTTGGCGGCGGGAGGGCAAGAGACCCAGTACTTC. This rearrangement joins TRBV5-1 to TRBJ2-5, with 9 bases matching TRBD2. The germline V gene encodes CDR1 SGHRS and CDR2 YFSETQ. The J segment lost 2 bases and the V segment lost 0 bases, leaving 2 bases of the junction unmatched. The CDR3 contains 15 residues.

This clonotype was counted a few times. The V and J genes are TRBV20-1 and TRBJ2-5; D unclear. CDR1 is DFQATT, CDR2 SNEGSKA, per germline (reference sequence). V dropped 5 bases and J dropped 4 bases, with 17 bases sitting between them. This CDR3 region has 14 residues. The CDR3 sequence is CSASPVIRAETQYF. CDR3 DNA sequence: TGCAGTGCTTCCCCCGTGATCCGGGCAGAGACCCAGTACTTC.

This clonotype has a handful of counts. The J gene is TRBJ2-3, the V gene TRBV12-3 or TRBV12-4; 7 positions agree with TRBD1. Trimming at V came to 6 bases and at J to 4 bases, leaving 7 bases not matched to a gene. The CDR3 runs 14 residues. The CDR3 loop is CASSRRQGPDTQYF. CDR3 DNA: TGTGCCAGCAGCCGGAGACAGGGTCCAGATACGCAGTATTTT.

J is TRBJ2-7 and V is TRBV12-3 or TRBV12-4; 7 nucleotides align to TRBD1. The length of the CDR3 is 13 residues. The ends lost 6 bases at V and 1 base at J; junction bases unmatched: 3. CDR3 protein: CASRPTGSYEQYV. Written as DNA, the CDR3 is TGTGCCAGCAGGCCGACAGGGTCCTACGAGCAGTACGTC.

V is TRBV11-2 and J is TRBJ2-3; no clear D gene. This CDR3 is built from 13 residues. The germline V gene has CDR1 SGHAT and CDR2 FQNNGV. Trimming left V 2 bases short and J 7 bases short, with 10 bases between. The CDR3 DNA reads TGTGCCAGCAGCTTACCAGGAGCTCATACGCAGTATTTT. This sequence encodes CASSLPGAHTQYF.

A few counts support this clonotype. The CDR3 nucleotides are TGTGCCAGCAGTGAAACAGTTTCCAATCAGCCCCAGCATTTT. The encoded protein is CASSETVSNQPQHF. This chain uses TRBV2 with TRBJ1-5; no reliable D call. Trimming pared 2 bases from V and 3 bases from J, leaving 8 bases between. CDR3 length: 14 residues. Germline V gives CDR1 SNHLY, CDR2 FYNNEI.

This clonotype was picked up a small number of times. This chain joins TRBV28 and TRBJ1-1; D is undetermined. Germline-derived CDR1 and CDR2 are MDHEN and SYDVKM. Deletions cut 7 bases from V and 9 bases from J, with 21 bases between. The CDR3 has 14 residues. CDR3 in DNA: TGTGCCAGCAATGGAGGAAGGCGCAGATCTCAAGCTTTCTTT. It codes for CASNGGRRRSQAFF.

The chain recombines TRBV7-3 with TRBJ2-2; tentative D call: TRBD2 (5 bases). The ends were cut back, 5 bases at V and 6 bases at J, with 13 bases in the middle. The CDR3 runs to 14 residues. The V gene's germline CDR1 is SGHTA and CDR2 FQGTGA. The CDR3 is CASSLDSKAGELFF. The CDR3 nucleotides are TGTGCCAGCAGCCTGGACTCTAAGGCCGGGGAGCTGTTTTTT.

The chain joins TRBV28 to TRBJ2-3, with a tentative D call TRBD2 (6 bases). V was pared by 5 bases and J by 6 bases, with 18 bases between. This CDR3 spans 15 amino acids. The V gene's germline CDR1 is MDHEN and CDR2 SYDVKM. The CDR3 nucleotides are TGTGCCAGCAGTGACGAGCGCGGGGCGAGGGATACGCAGTATTTT. This encodes CASSDERGARDTQYF.

Only a few counts were recorded for this clonotype. The V gene is TRBV7-3, the J gene TRBJ2-3; no firm D call. V shed 2 bases and J shed 4 bases, with 4 bases lying between them. Germline V gene sequence: CDR1 SGHTA, CDR2 FQGTGA. The CDR3 runs to 12 residues. This chain's CDR3 is CASSLFPDTQYF. In DNA, the CDR3 is TGTGCCAGCAGCTTATTTCCAGATACGCAGTATTTT.

For the CDR3, the DNA is TGTGCCAGCAGCTTGGGTGCGTTCACAGATACGCAGTATTTT. This codes for CASSLGAFTDTQYF. The gene calls are TRBV5-5 and TRBJ2-3; unclear D gene. This CDR3 has 14 residues. Trimming removed 0 bases at V and 2 bases at J, with 7 bases between. Germline CDR1 and CDR2: SGHKS and YYEKEE (reference sequence).